This T cell receptor beta chain was recorded in a study of identical twins. Per the germline V gene, CDR1 is LNHDA and CDR2 is SQIVND (reference sequence). There are 16 residues in the CDR3. After removal of 3 bases from V and 9 bases from J, the junction contained 9 bases not matched to a gene. Overall study findings and caveats: Out-of-frame TCR alpha sharing observed in monozygotic twins exceeded model estimates. Insertions were fewer in abundant cord blood beta clonotypes, whereas memory repertoires showed none of this pattern.

TCRdb processed the 5' RACE reads anew with MiXCR; each CDR3 protein has one entry. The sample gives about 100,000 distinct CDR3 sequences, less than 6.5% of which show up once; less than 15% is in the top ten. Many counts were recorded for this clonotype. The target antigen is unknown. The sequenced sample was memory T cells sorted from blood. The source is a woman in her 50s in good health. The chain combines TRBV19 with TRBJ1-6; 9 bases map to TRBD1. CDR3 sequence (DNA): TGTGCCAGTAGTATTAATCATCGGGACAGGGTTTCACCCCTCCACTTT. It codes for CASSINHRDRVSPLHF.